This T cell receptor (beta chain) emerged from a study of blood T cell repertoires in COVID-19. TCRdb's copy holds only in-frame clones and misses some; the assay was immunoSEQ multiplex PCR. Of some 300,000 clones listed, approximately 90% were seen once; the top ten hold roughly 6.1%. The CDR3 length is 18 residues. Germline CDR1 is SGHAT and CDR2 is FQNNGV. The V gene end was trimmed by 4 bases and the J gene end by 3 bases; junction bases not matched to a gene: 15. Specimen: peripheral blood. The receptor comes from a woman aged 50 to 60 with COVID-19, enrolled during active disease. The J gene is TRBJ2-7, the V gene TRBV11-2; 10 bases align to TRBD2. CDR3 DNA sequence: TGTGCCAGCAGCTCTGGTCGGTCCTTAGCGGGGGGCCACTACGAGCAGTACTTC. Amino acid sequence: CASSSGRSLAGGHYEQYF.